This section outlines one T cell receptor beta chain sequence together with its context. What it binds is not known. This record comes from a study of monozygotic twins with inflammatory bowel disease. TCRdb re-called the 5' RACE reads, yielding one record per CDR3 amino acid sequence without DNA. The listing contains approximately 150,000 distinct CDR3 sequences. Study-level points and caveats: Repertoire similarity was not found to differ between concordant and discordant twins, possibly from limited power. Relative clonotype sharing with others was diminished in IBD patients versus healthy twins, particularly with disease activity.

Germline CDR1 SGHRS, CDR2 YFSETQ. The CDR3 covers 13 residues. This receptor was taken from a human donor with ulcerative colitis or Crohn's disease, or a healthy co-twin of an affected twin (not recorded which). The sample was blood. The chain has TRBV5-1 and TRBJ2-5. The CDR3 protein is CASSLVFRETQYF.